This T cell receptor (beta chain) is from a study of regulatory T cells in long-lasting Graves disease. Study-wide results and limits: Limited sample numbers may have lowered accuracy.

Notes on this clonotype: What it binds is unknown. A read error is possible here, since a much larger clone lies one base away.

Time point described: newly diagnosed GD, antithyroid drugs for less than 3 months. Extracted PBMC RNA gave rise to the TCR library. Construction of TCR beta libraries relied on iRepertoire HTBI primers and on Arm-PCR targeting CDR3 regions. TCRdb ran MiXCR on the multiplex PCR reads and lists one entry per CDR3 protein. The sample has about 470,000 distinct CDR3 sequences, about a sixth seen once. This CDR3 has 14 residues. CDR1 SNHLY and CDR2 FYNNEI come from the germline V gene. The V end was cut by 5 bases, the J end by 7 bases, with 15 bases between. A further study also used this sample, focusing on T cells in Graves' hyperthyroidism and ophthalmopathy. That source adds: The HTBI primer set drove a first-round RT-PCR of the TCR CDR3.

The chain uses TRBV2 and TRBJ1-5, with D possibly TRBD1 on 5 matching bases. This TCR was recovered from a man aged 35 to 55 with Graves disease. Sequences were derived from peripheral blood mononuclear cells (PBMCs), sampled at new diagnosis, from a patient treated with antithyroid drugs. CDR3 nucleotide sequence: TGTGCCAGCAGTTTCGAAGGAAGGGACCAGCCCCAGCATTTT. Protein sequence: CASSFEGRDQPQHF. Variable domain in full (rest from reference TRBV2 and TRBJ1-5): EPEVTQTPSHQVTQMGQEVILRCVPISNHLYFYWYRQILGQKVEFLVSFYNNEISEKSEIFDDQFSVERPDGSNFTLKIRSTKLEDSAMYFCASSFEGRDQPQHFGDGTRLSIL.